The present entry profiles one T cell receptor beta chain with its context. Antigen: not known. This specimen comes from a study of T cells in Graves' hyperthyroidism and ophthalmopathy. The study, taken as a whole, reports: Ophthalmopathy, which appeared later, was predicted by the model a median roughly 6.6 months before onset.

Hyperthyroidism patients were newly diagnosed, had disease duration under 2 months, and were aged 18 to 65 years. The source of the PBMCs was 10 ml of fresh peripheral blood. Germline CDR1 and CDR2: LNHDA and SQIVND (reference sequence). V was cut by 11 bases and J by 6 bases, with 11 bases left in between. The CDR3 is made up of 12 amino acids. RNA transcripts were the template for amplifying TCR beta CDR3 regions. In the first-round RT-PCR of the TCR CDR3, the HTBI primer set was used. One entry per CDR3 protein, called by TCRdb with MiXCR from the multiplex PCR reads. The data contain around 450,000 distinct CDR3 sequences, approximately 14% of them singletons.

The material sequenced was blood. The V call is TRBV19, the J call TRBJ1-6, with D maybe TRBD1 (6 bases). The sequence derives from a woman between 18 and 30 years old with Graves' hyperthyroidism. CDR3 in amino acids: CAGQDSNSPLHF. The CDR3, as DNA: TGTGCCGGCCAGGACAGTAATTCACCCCTCCACTTT.